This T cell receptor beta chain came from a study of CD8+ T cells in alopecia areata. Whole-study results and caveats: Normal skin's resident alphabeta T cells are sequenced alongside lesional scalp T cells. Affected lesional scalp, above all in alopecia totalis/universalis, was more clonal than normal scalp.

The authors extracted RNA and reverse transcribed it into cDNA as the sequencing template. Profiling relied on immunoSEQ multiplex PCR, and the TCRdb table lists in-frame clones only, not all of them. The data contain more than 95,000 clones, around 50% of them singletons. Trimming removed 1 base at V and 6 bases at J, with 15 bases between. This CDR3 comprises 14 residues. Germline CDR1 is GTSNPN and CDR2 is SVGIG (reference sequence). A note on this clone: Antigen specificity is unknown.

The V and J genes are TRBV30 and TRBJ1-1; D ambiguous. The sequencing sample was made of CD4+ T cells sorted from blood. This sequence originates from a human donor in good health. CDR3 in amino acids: CAWSDLTARSEAFF. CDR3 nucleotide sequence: TGTGCCTGGAGTGACCTTACAGCCCGTTCTGAAGCTTTCTTT. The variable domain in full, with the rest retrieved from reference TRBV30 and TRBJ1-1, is SQTIHQWPATLVQPVGSPLSLECTVEGTSNPNLYWYRQAAGRGLQLLFYSVGIGQISSEVPQNLSASRPQDRQFILSSKKLLLSDSGFYLCAWSDLTARSEAFFGQGTRLTVV.